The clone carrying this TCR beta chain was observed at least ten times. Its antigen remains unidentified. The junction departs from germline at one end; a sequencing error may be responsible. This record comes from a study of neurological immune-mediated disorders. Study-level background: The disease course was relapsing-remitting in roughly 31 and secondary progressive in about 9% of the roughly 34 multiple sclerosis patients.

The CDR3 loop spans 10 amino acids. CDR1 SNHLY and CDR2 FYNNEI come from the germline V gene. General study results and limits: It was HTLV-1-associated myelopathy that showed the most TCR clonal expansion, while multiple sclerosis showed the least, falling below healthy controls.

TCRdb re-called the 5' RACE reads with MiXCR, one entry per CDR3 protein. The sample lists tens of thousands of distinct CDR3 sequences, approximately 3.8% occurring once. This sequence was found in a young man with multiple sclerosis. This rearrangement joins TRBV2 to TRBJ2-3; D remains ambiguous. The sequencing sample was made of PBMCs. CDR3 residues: CASREDTQYF. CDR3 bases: TGTGCCAGCAGGGAAGATACGCAGTATTTT. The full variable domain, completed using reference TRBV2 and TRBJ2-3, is EPEVTQTPSHQVTQMGQEVILRCVPISNHLYFYWYRQILGQKVEFLVSFYNNEISEKSEIFDDQFSVERPDGSNFTLKIRSTKLEDSAMYFCASREDTQYFGPGTRLTVL.